The sequence of this T cell receptor beta chain was determined in a study of T cell responses to AZD1222 COVID-19 vaccine. TCRdb's copy holds only in-frame clones and misses some; the assay was immunoSEQ multiplex PCR. The repertoire has 90,000 to 150,000 clones, 88% of them found once; the top ten carry about 3.7%. This clone was observed once. The sample consisted of peripheral blood, taken on day 0 of AZD1222 vaccination. The sequence was obtained from an adult in good health.

The CDR3 here is CASSSDRGGEKLFF. The CDR3 DNA follows: TGTGCCAGCAGCTCGGACAGAGGAGGCGAAAAACTGTTTTTT. The V call is TRBV7-2, the J call TRBJ1-4; D may be TRBD1 (6 bases). This CDR3 has 14 amino acids. V lost 4 bases, J lost 8 bases, and 14 bases lay in between. Germline CDR1 and CDR2: SGHTA and FQGNSA.